This T cell receptor beta chain was documented in a study of blood T cell repertoires in COVID-19. As for the study in general: Sites in the United States, Italy and Spain provided acute and convalescent COVID-19 samples. PBMCs, B-cell-depleted T cells, or T cells were the source of the cDNA or gDNA that made up the material.

In the authors' methods: How many nucleated cells were present was estimated from reference gene primer amplification. The data were produced by immunoSEQ multiplex PCR, yet TCRdb's version contains in-frame clones alone and is incomplete. That table is the source of V, J and clone size, and D and trimming were worked out from the DNA. The sample yields about 100,000 clones, over 65% seen once. The CDR3 runs to 16 residues. The J segment lost 7 bases and the V segment lost 1 base, leaving 9 bases of the junction unmatched. From germline, CDR1 is SGHRS and CDR2 YFSETQ. This clone was seen only once. Sequenced material: peripheral blood. The chain couples TRBV5-1 to TRBJ2-7; 12 bases fit TRBD2. The receptor comes from a human donor in a cohort sampled during active COVID-19. CDR3 DNA sequence: TGCGCCAGCAGCTTGCCCTGGACTAGCGGGACGGGAGAGCAGTACTTC. It specifies CASSLPWTSGTGEQYF.